Below, 29 T cell receptor beta chains from the same sample are listed, as sequenced in a study of blood T cells in healthy people across ages. Primers used in a second PCR of about 6 to 11 cycles were a sample-barcoded 5' primer and a J-beta primer mix. MiXCR, run by TCRdb on the 5' RACE reads, gives a single entry per CDR3 protein. Of 550,000 to 800,000 distinct CDR3 sequences detected, about 32% appear once; the ten largest clones hold over 15%. The sample taken for sequencing was blood. Receptor source: a woman of 80 years or more in good health.

This clonotype occurred a few times. Since a much larger clone is just one base distant, this may be a read error. The rearrangement joins TRBV20-1 to TRBJ2-7; weak D call: TRBD1 (5 bases). CDR1 and CDR2 from the germline V gene are DFQATT and SNEGSKA (reference sequence). This CDR3 has 13 residues. CDR3 sequence reads: CSARGMTARERYF. The CDR3 region has the DNA TGCAGTGCTAGGGGGATGACAGCGAGAGAGCGGTACTTC.

A remark on this clonotype: This may arise from a read error, as a much more abundant clone is one base away. This chain joins TRBV20-1 and TRBJ2-5, with 8 bases identical to TRBD2. Trimming cost V 0 bases and J 11 bases; bases outside gene matches: 17. Per germline, CDR1 DFQATT and CDR2 SNEGSKA (reference sequence). The CDR3 is 16 residues long. The CDR3 coding sequence is TGCAGTGCTAGAGATGATGGGACTAGTGGTCGGGGTGAGCAGTACTTC. Encoded protein: CSARDDGTSGRGEQYF.

This clonotype has a handful of counts. V and J are TRBV18 and TRBJ2-7; the D gene is possibly TRBD2 (7 bases). The CDR3 has 14 amino acids. Trimming shortened V by 1 base and J by 5 bases, and 12 bases separated the two germline ends. Germline V gene sequence: CDR1 KGHSH, CDR2 LQKENI. CDR3 coding DNA: TGTGCCAGCTCACCACTTGGGGGGGGCCACGAGCAGTACTTC. Its translation: CASSPLGGGHEQYF.

The table lists this clonotype with many counts. This chain joins TRBV5-1 and TRBJ1-1, with 7 bases fitting TRBD1. The germline V gene has CDR1 SGHRS and CDR2 YFSETQ. This CDR3 has 16 residues. With 4 bases clipped from V and 4 bases from J, the junction kept 13 bases outside the gene matches. The CDR3 loop reads CASSDIQGTGPTEAFF. The CDR3 nucleotides read TGCGCCAGCAGCGACATACAGGGGACGGGGCCCACTGAAGCTTTCTTT. Looking up the rest from reference TRBV5-1 and TRBJ1-1 gives the full variable domain: KAGVTQTPRYLIKTRGQQVTLSCSPISGHRSVSWYQQTPGQGLQFLFEYFSETQRNKGNFPGRFSGRQFSNSRSEMNVSTLELGDSALYLCASSDIQGTGPTEAFFGQGTRLTVV.

This clonotype was counted ten times or more. The chain has TRBV6-5 and TRBJ1-3; TRBD1 is a possible D gene (6 bases). This CDR3 has 15 residues. Germline-derived CDR1 and CDR2 are MNHEY and SVGAGI. Trimming left V 5 bases short and J 8 bases short, with 19 bases between. Written as DNA, the CDR3 is TGTGCCAGCAGTCCCGGCCAAGGGGGGATCGACACCATATATTTT. This codes for CASSPGQGGIDTIYF.

Turning to this clonotype: A read error may explain this, as a much larger clone is one base away. CDR3 bases: TGCGCCGGCAGCTTGAAGCGTGAGCAGTTCTTC. It encodes CAGSLKREQFF. The V gene is TRBV5-1, the J gene TRBJ2-1; D gene ambiguous. Per the germline V gene, CDR1 is SGHRS and CDR2 is YFSETQ. There are 11 residues in the CDR3. Combining the CDR3 with reference TRBV5-1 and TRBJ2-1 gives the whole variable domain KAGVTQTPRYLIKTRGQQVTLSCSPISGHRSVSWYQQTPGQGLQFLFEYFSETQRNKGNFPGRFSGRQFSNSRSEMNVSTLELGDSALYLCAGSLKREQFFGPGTRLTVL.

The chain is built from TRBV6-5 and TRBJ2-5; TRBD2 matches 12 bases. Matching the DNA end better, TRBJ2-7 makes the J call doubtful. The CDR3 covers 16 residues. CDR1 is MNHEY, CDR2 SVGAGI, per germline. CDR3 sequence reads: CASIRLAGAHTYEQYF. The DNA of the CDR3 is TGTGCCAGCATCCGACTAGCGGGGGCACACACCTACGAGCAGTACTTC.

This chain links TRBV20-1 with TRBJ2-5; no clear D. The closer fit of TRBJ2-7 to the DNA end suggests the J call may be wrong. The CDR3 sequence is 13 residues long. Germline V gene lookup returns CDR1 DFQATT and CDR2 SNEGSKA (reference sequence). This chain's CDR3 is CSARKLGLYEQYF. In DNA form, the CDR3 reads TGCAGTGCTAGAAAACTGGGCCTTTACGAGCAGTACTTC.

In its sample, this clonotype was seen once. A junction end diverges from the germline sequence, so it may reflect a read error. The chain joins TRBV20-1 to TRBJ1-4; no clear D gene. The CDR3 consists of 13 residues. Per germline, CDR1 DFQATT and CDR2 SNEGSKA (reference sequence). CDR3 sequence (DNA): TGCAGTGCTAGCGAGGGCGGTAATGAAAGACTGTTTTTT. Its protein is CSASEGGNERLFF.

V and J are TRBV20-1 and TRBJ2-1, with D maybe TRBD1 (6 bases). The V gene's germline CDR1 is DFQATT and CDR2 SNEGSKA (reference sequence). The CDR3 contains 15 residues. V was cut by 5 bases and J by 6 bases, with 20 bases left in between. The DNA for the CDR3 is TGCAGTGCTGCTCGGACAGCAAGATTGGGCAATGAGCAGTTCTTC. Translation: CSAARTARLGNEQFF.

The chain combines TRBV7-2 with TRBJ2-1; 9 bases are a match to TRBD2. Germline CDR1 and CDR2: SGHTA and FQGNSA. V dropped 5 bases and J dropped 9; count of bases not matched to a gene: 8. The CDR3 runs 14 residues. CDR3: CASSPGRGGLEQFF. DNA for the CDR3: TGTGCCAGCAGCCCCGGGCGGGGGGGCCTTGAGCAGTTCTTC.

This clonotype was observed many times. V and J are TRBV7-3 and TRBJ1-6; D ambiguous. Germline loops: CDR1 SGHTA, CDR2 FQGTGA. The V end was cut by 4 bases, the J end by 8 bases, with 9 bases between. The CDR3 contains 13 residues. The CDR3 DNA sequence: TGTGCCAGCAGCTCCGTAGCGGATTCACCCCTCCACTTT. Translation gives CASSSVADSPLHF.

This clonotype was seen only once. The chain employs TRBV3-1 and TRBJ1-1; D is uncertain. CDR3 size: 17 residues. Germline V gene data show CDR1 as LGHDT and CDR2 as YNNKEL (reference sequence). Trimming left V 0 bases short and J 4 bases short, with 18 bases between. The CDR3 loop reads CASSQDLVGGLSTEAFF. CDR3 DNA: TGTGCCAGCAGCCAAGATTTGGTGGGAGGGTTAAGCACTGAAGCTTTCTTT.

The chain joins TRBV7-2 to TRBJ2-7; 12 nucleotides line up with TRBD1. The CDR3 runs 15 residues. V trimming: 6 bases; J trimming: 4 bases; junction bases outside the gene matches: 7. Germline V gene sequence: CDR1 SGHTA, CDR2 FQGNSA. Written as DNA, the CDR3 is TGTGCCAGCAGACGCCAGGGACAGGGGGCTTACGAGCAGTACTTC. Translating it yields CASRRQGQGAYEQYF.

The rearrangement joins TRBV6-1 to TRBJ1-1; 7 bases agree with TRBD1. After removal of 6 bases from V and 2 bases from J, the junction contained 9 bases not matched to a gene. Germline values: CDR1 MNHNS, CDR2 SASEGT. The CDR3 is 15 residues long. This CDR3 is CASSAVGTANTEAFF. The CDR3 DNA is TGTGCCAGCAGCGCCGTAGGGACAGCCAACACTGAAGCTTTCTTT.

There are many counts of this clonotype. The J gene is TRBJ2-1, the V gene TRBV7-3, with a tentative D call TRBD1 (5 bases). Germline-derived CDR1 and CDR2 are SGHTA and FQGTGA. The CDR3 sequence is 15 residues long. The ends were cut back, 0 bases at V and 4 bases at J, with 10 bases in the middle. CDR3 sequence reads: CASSLTSDRYNEQFF. CDR3 in DNA: TGTGCCAGCAGCTTAACGAGCGACAGATACAATGAGCAGTTCTTC.

With regard to this clonotype: At one end the junction does not follow the germline gene, possibly because of a read error. This chain uses TRBV7-2 with TRBJ1-1; a weak D match, TRBD1 (5 bases). Germline CDR1 reads SGHTA; CDR2 reads FQGNSA. This CDR3 spans 19 amino acids. The chain's CDR3 is CVSSFPGRGGGSGNTEAFF. In DNA, the CDR3 is TGTGTCAGCAGCTTCCCGGGACGTGGGGGGGGTAGCGGGAACACTGAAGCTTTCTTT.

About this clonotype: At one end the junction does not follow the germline gene, possibly because of a read error. The CDR3 loop is CSTKTARSSCEQYF. CDR3 DNA sequence: TGCAGCACTAAAACAGCCAGGAGCTCCTGCGAGCAGTACTTC. This chain joins TRBV20-1 and TRBJ2-7; no reliable D call. Germline CDR1 is DFQATT and CDR2 is SNEGSKA (reference sequence). The CDR3 is made up of 14 amino acids.

The V and J genes are TRBV6-6 and TRBJ1-3, with 9 positions matching TRBD1. The CDR3 covers 13 residues. The germline CDR1 and CDR2 sequences are MNHNY and SVGAGI (reference sequence). V lost 6 bases to trimming and J lost 11 bases; unmatched junction nucleotides: 8. Here the CDR3 DNA reads TGTGCCAGCAGCCGGGACAGGGAGAATGCCATATATTTT. Its protein is CASSRDRENAIYF.

This clonotype was seen more than once but under ten times. The rearrangement joins TRBV6-1 to TRBJ1-1; a possible D gene is TRBD1 (6 bases). The V end lost 8 bases, the J end lost 8 bases, and 30 bases lay between the germline ends. There are 17 residues in the CDR3. Per the germline V gene, CDR1 is MNHNS and CDR2 is SASEGT. The CDR3 sequence is CASPTGDMGHLHLEAFF. The CDR3 region has the DNA TGTGCCAGCCCTACGGGGGATATGGGACACCTCCACCTAGAAGCTTTCTTT.

Many counts were recorded for this clonotype. The chain uses TRBV2 and TRBJ2-5; 10 bases match TRBD2. This CDR3 has 15 residues. Germline V gene sequence: CDR1 SNHLY, CDR2 FYNNEI. With 3 bases clipped from V and 5 bases from J, the junction kept 6 bases outside the gene matches. The CDR3: CASSDGGLAMETQYF. For the CDR3, the DNA is TGTGCCAGCAGTGATGGGGGACTAGCGATGGAGACCCAGTACTTC.

This chain connects TRBV7-7 to TRBJ2-1; D perhaps matches TRBD2 (5 bases). The V end was cut by 5 bases, the J end by 9 bases, with 14 bases between. Germline-derived CDR1 and CDR2 are SSHAT and FNYEAQ (reference sequence). There are 13 residues in the CDR3. The CDR3 coding sequence is TGTGCCAGCAGCCACGACCGTGAGGGTGAGCAGTTCTTC. Translated: CASSHDREGEQFF.

This chain connects TRBV6-6 to TRBJ2-5; D ambiguous. Trimming shortened V by 8 bases and J by 1 base, and 17 bases separated the two germline ends. The CDR3 has 15 residues. Germline V gene data show CDR1 as MNHNY and CDR2 as SVGAGI (reference sequence). The CDR3: CASSPPSGLQETQYF. The CDR3 DNA follows: TGTGCCAGCTCACCACCAAGTGGGCTCCAAGAGACCCAGTACTTC.

This clonotype has a single count. J is TRBJ2-5 and V is TRBV24-1; the D is unclear. From germline, CDR1 is KGHDR and CDR2 SFDVKD. This CDR3 has 13 residues. Trimming shortened V by 5 bases and J by 2 bases, and 8 bases separated the two germline ends. The CDR3, as DNA: TGTGCCACCAGTGTTTCCTGGCAAGAGACCCAGTACTTC. Translated: CATSVSWQETQYF.

In regard to this clonotype: One base away lies a much larger clone, so this may be a sequencing read error. The J gene is TRBJ2-3, the V gene TRBV5-1; perhaps TRBD1 as D (5 bases). The CDR3 is 18 amino acids. Germline values: CDR1 SGHRS, CDR2 YFSETQ. Trimming took 6 bases from V and 2 from J, leaving 25 bases between them. DNA of the CDR3: TGCGCCAGCAACTACCAGTCGAGGACACGGATGGTCACAGATACGCAGTATTTT. Amino acids: CASNYQSRTRMVTDTQYF.

For this clonotype: This could be a read error, since a much larger clone is one nucleotide away. V and J are TRBV7-3 and TRBJ2-1; 12 nucleotides match TRBD2. The J call could be wrong; TRBJ2-7 is a better fit for the DNA end. The CDR3 sequence is 15 residues long. CDR1 and CDR2 (germline): SGHTA, FQGTGA. The chain's CDR3 is CASSWTSGNYNEQYF. The CDR3 DNA follows: TGTGCCAGCAGCTGGACTAGCGGGAACTACAATGAGCAGTACTTC.

This clonotype was counted a single time. The conserved final phenylalanine or tryptophan is absent from the CDR3, which likely points to a read error. The chain has TRBV5-1 and TRBJ1-2; D remains ambiguous. V gave up 5 bases and J gave up 0 bases, with 8 bases separating them. This CDR3 is 13 amino acids long. Looked up from germline, CDR1 is SGHRS and CDR2 is YFSETQ. Here the CDR3 DNA reads TGCGCCAGCAGGGCAGCCCCTAACTATGGCTACACCGTC. It translates to CASRAAPNYGYTV.

The V call is TRBV9, the J call TRBJ2-1; D uncertain. CDR1 and CDR2 from the germline V gene are SGDLS and YYNGEE. The length of the CDR3 is 13 residues. V was shortened by 5 bases and J by 11 bases, with 17 bases between the two germline ends. CDR3 coding DNA: TGTGCCAGCAGTTTAGGGTTTGCGAGGAAGCAGTTCTTC. This sequence encodes CASSLGFARKQFF. Drawing the rest from reference TRBV9 and TRBJ2-1, the complete variable domain is DSGVTQTPKHLITATGQRVTLRCSPRSGDLSVYWYQQSLDQGLQFLIQYYNGEERAKGNILERFSAQQFPDLHSELNLSSLELGDSALYFCASSLGFARKQFFGPGTRLTVL.

The chain joins TRBV3-1 to TRBJ1-1; D not certain. Germline assignment: CDR1 LGHDT and CDR2 YNNKEL (reference sequence). This CDR3 is built from 14 residues. The V end was cut by 2 bases, the J end by 3 bases, with 10 bases between. CDR3 DNA sequence: TGTGCCAGCAGCCAATATAAAGGTTACACTGAAGCTTTCTTT. This sequence encodes CASSQYKGYTEAFF.